These 9 T cell receptor beta chains came from one sample sequenced in a study of control samples from healthy donors and cancer patients. Here immunoSEQ multiplex PCR was the method, and the copy in TCRdb shows in-frame clones only, minus some. The sample holds 60,000 to 100,000 clones, about 89% seen once. Sequencing used blood. These TCRs come from a man in his fifties or sixties in good health.

CDR3 sequence: CASSSGEYEQFF. CDR3 in DNA: TGTGCCAGCAGTTCCGGGGAATATGAGCAGTTCTTC. This sequence joins TRBV6-6 and TRBJ2-1, with D maybe TRBD2 (5 bases). Germline V CDR1 and CDR2: MNHNY, SVGAGI (reference sequence). CDR3 length equals 12 residues. V lost 4 bases, J lost 8 bases, and 9 bases lay in between.

The table lists this clone with a count of one. The J gene is TRBJ1-3, the V gene TRBV6-5; D is uncertain. The germline CDR1 and CDR2 sequences are MNHEY and SVGAGI. Trimming left V 2 bases short and J 3 bases short, with 8 bases between. There are 14 residues in the CDR3. In nucleotides, the CDR3 is TGTGCCAGCAGTTACAGGCGGCTTGGAAACACCATATATTTT. Encoded protein: CASSYRRLGNTIYF.

The gene calls are TRBV29-1 and TRBJ1-5; 8 bases align to TRBD1. The CDR3 spans 15 residues. The germline V gene encodes CDR1 SQVTM and CDR2 ANQGSEA. J was trimmed by 6 bases and V by 6 bases; bases with no gene match: 13. The CDR3 is CSVALGQGISQPQHF. In DNA, the CDR3 is TGCAGCGTCGCTTTAGGACAGGGTATTTCTCAGCCCCAGCATTTT.

The chain uses TRBV9 and TRBJ1-1; a possible D gene is TRBD1 (5 bases). The CDR3 totals 16 residues. V lost 4 bases and J lost 1, with 17 bases in between. CDR1 SGDLS and CDR2 YYNGEE come from the germline V gene. The CDR3, as DNA: TGTGCCAGCAGCCCCCGCGGGGGTAAGGAGAACACTGAAGCTTTCTTT. Translating gives CASSPRGGKENTEAFF.

The genes are TRBV4-1 and TRBJ1-1, with D unclear. CDR1 is MGHRA, CDR2 YSYEKL, per germline. The V and J ends lost 1 base and 1 base respectively, with 7 bases between them. The CDR3 is 14 amino acids. CDR3 region: CASSQAVGNTEAFF. The CDR3 DNA follows: TGCGCCAGCAGCCAAGCCGTTGGGAACACTGAAGCTTTCTTT.

This chain joins TRBV29-1 and TRBJ2-7; TRBD1 might be the D (6 bases). The V and J ends lost 0 bases and 3 bases respectively, with 9 bases between them. The CDR3 is 13 amino acids. Germline values: CDR1 SQVTM, CDR2 ANQGSEA. CDR3 region: CSVEDDRSYEQYF. CDR3 sequence (DNA): TGCAGCGTTGAAGACGACAGGAGCTACGAGCAGTACTTC.

This rearrangement joins TRBV6-6 to TRBJ2-7; D not resolved. The CDR3 sequence is 13 residues long. Germline V gene lookup returns CDR1 MNHNY and CDR2 SVGAGI (reference sequence). Between the trimmed V and J ends, which lost 8 bases and 2 bases, there was a span of 13 bases. CDR3 DNA sequence: TGTGCCAGCTGGGAAGGATACCCCTACGAGCAGTACTTC. Translation gives CASWEGYPYEQYF.

This chain links TRBV14 with TRBJ2-7, with 7 bases identical to TRBD1. J lost 0 bases, V lost 1 base, and 6 bases had no gene match. Germline CDR1 is SGHDN and CDR2 is FVKESK. The CDR3 consists of 16 residues. CDR3 region: CASSQGLDRFSYEQYF. The CDR3 DNA follows: TGTGCCAGCAGCCAAGGGTTGGACAGGTTCTCCTACGAGCAGTACTTC.

This rearrangement joins TRBV30 to TRBJ1-2, with 10 positions matching TRBD1. The V gene end was trimmed by 3 bases and the J gene end by 8 bases; junction bases not matched to a gene: 12. The CDR3 covers 15 residues. CDR1 is GTSNPN, CDR2 SVGIG, per germline (reference sequence). This CDR3 is CAWSATGGAVSGYTF. As DNA, the CDR3 is TGTGCCTGGAGCGCGACAGGGGGCGCCGTGTCGGGCTACACCTTC.